The T cell receptor (beta chain) described here comes from a study of chemoradiotherapy in HPV16-positive cancers. For the study at large: A couple of HPV16-positive patients' cells yielded candidate HPV-specific clones and common motifs.

TCRdb's table, derived via immunoSEQ multiplex PCR, lists solely in-frame clones and lacks some. The repertoire holds fewer than 9,500 clones, around two thirds seen once, with roughly 17% in the top ten. About this clone itself: Antigen: not known.

Study observations and caveats: Candidate HPV-specific clones and E7-related TCR motifs grew in tumor during treatment. The functional HPV-specific definition rests on just a couple of HPV16-positive patients. For HPV16-positive patients, expanding HPV-responsive T cells associated with longer recurrence-free survival.

The origin of this receptor is a human donor with HPV-associated anogenital cancer. Sample: tumor tissue, taken from a patient who underwent chemoradiotherapy.

CDR3 sequence (DNA): TGTGCCAGCAGCTTGAGGCAGGGGAACACCGGGGAGCTGTTTTTT. Protein sequence: CASSLRQGNTGELFF. This chain connects TRBV7-9 to TRBJ2-2; a possible D gene is TRBD1 (5 bases). The CDR3 has 15 residues. The V gene's germline CDR1 is SEHNR and CDR2 FQNEAQ (reference sequence). V lost 3 bases and J lost 1, with 9 bases in between.